Listed below are T cell receptor beta chains from one sample, sequenced in a study of graft-versus-host responses after intestinal transplantation. What these receptors recognize is not known. Repertoires were generated with immunoSEQ multiplex PCR, while TCRdb's copy carries only in-frame clones and drops some. The table records 65,000 to 90,000 clones, under 95% of them present only once. The sample in question was unstimulated CD8+ T cells sorted from spleen or lymph node cells, obtained before transplant. The receptors were sampled from a human donor who was the organ donor for an intestinal transplant. The CDR3 runs from the conserved cysteine through the conserved F or W. D genes are given only for firm matches. The size of a clone is reported for some rows only, either as once, few or many, or as a class for expanded clones.

abundance	j_gene	d_gene	v_gene	CDR3aa	CDR3nt
-	TRBJ1-5	-	TRBV28	CASSRLLPSSNQPQHF	TGTGCCAGCAGTCGCCTACTCCCGTCGAGCAATCAGCCCCAGCATTTT
-	TRBJ1-2	-	TRBV27	CASRTLLVRGITGYTF	TGTGCCAGCAGAACCCTCTTAGTTAGGGGTATAACTGGCTACACCTTC
-	TRBJ2-1	-	TRBV7-3	CASSLTGGVGDEQFF	TGTGCCAGCAGCTTAACAGGCGGGGTGGGGGATGAGCAGTTCTTC
-	TRBJ2-7	-	TRBV11-1	CASSLGGLGWSDEQYF	TGTGCCAGCAGCTTAGGGGGACTCGGTTGGTCTGACGAGCAGTACTTC
-	TRBJ2-1	-	TRBV29-1	CSVDWTHNEQFF	TGCAGCGTTGATTGGACTCACAATGAGCAGTTCTTC
-	TRBJ2-7	TRBD2	TRBV4-2	CASSQAGLAGAYEQYF	TGTGCCAGCAGCCAAGCGGGTCTAGCGGGGGCCTACGAGCAGTACTTC
-	TRBJ1-1	-	TRBV10-3	CATYGGINNAPTTEAFF	TGTGCCACATACGGCGGGATCAACAATGCCCCGACCACTGAAGCTTTCTTT
-	TRBJ2-7	-	TRBV6-1	CASSQGPGLSYEQYF	TGTGCCAGCAGCCAGGGGCCAGGGTTATCCTACGAGCAGTACTTC
-	TRBJ1-5	TRBD1	TRBV19	CASSGWTGDQQPQHF	TGTGCCAGTAGTGGGTGGACAGGGGATCAGCAGCCCCAGCATTTT
-	TRBJ1-1	-	TRBV4-1	CASSQAGTEAFF	TGCGCCAGCAGCCAAGCAGGGACTGAAGCTTTCTTT
-	TRBJ2-3	TRBD1	TRBV7-9	CASSLWDRGLDTQYF	TGTGCCAGCAGCTTGTGGGACAGGGGTTTAGATACGCAGTATTTT
-	TRBJ1-2	TRBD1	TRBV7-9	CASSPPTGGLYGYTF	TGTGCCAGCAGTCCTCCTACAGGGGGCTTATATGGCTACACCTTC
-	TRBJ2-3	-	TRBV4-2	CASSQLAGSADTQYF	TGTGCCAGCAGCCAACTGGCGGGTTCGGCAGATACGCAGTATTTT
-	TRBJ1-2	-	TRBV19	CASSTSGVRYGYTF	TGTGCCAGTAGCACGTCGGGGGTGCGGTATGGCTACACCTTC
-	TRBJ1-5	-	TRBV6-5	CASSYSWTERPQHF	TGTGCCAGCAGTTACTCATGGACAGAACGGCCCCAGCATTTT
once	TRBJ2-7	-	TRBV27	CASSADGGENEQYF	TGTGCCAGCAGTGCGGACGGAGGGGAGAACGAGCAGTACTTC
-	TRBJ2-7	-	TRBV27	CASSSYRATYEQYF	TGTGCCAGCAGTTCCTACCGAGCAACCTACGAGCAGTACTTC